Presented here are 11 T cell receptor beta chains from one specimen sequenced in a study of cytomegalovirus exposure and HLA in healthy donors. The PCR had 60 Vbeta and 13 Jbeta primers. Measured with immunoSEQ multiplex PCR; TCRdb has only the in-frame clones, and not every one. The sample contains fewer than 200,000 clones, about 75% of which appear only once. Input material: PBMCs. These receptors were obtained from a woman aged 50 to 65 in good health and CMV-seropositive.

The CDR3 nucleotides read TGCGCCAGCAGCTATAGCGTCGCGAACACCGGGGAGCTGTTTTTT. Amino acid sequence: CASSYSVANTGELFF. The chain combines TRBV5-1 with TRBJ2-2, with D possibly matching TRBD2 (5 bases). The germline V and J ends were trimmed by 3 bases and 0 bases, with 9 bases remaining between them. This CDR3 has 15 residues. Germline V gives CDR1 SGHRS, CDR2 YFSETQ. The complete variable domain, with remaining parts taken from reference TRBV5-1 and TRBJ2-2, reads KAGVTQTPRYLIKTRGQQVTLSCSPISGHRSVSWYQQTPGQGLQFLFEYFSETQRNKGNFPGRFSGRQFSNSRSEMNVSTLELGDSALYLCASSYSVANTGELFFGEGSRLTVL.

This clone has a single count. The V call is TRBV7-3, the J call TRBJ1-1; 10 positions match TRBD1. The germline V gene has CDR1 SGHTA and CDR2 FQGTGA. V lost 0 bases and J lost 10; bases outside the gene matches: 5. This CDR3 has 14 residues. The CDR3 spells CASSLTGTGEVAFF. The CDR3, as DNA: TGTGCCAGCAGCTTAACAGGGACAGGGGAAGTAGCTTTCTTT. Complete variable domain (other parts from reference TRBV7-3 and TRBJ1-1): GAGVSQTPSNKVTEKGKYVELRCDPISGHTALYWYRQSLGQGPEFLIYFQGTGAADDSGLPNDRFFAVRPEGSVSTLKIQRTERGDSAVYLCASSLTGTGEVAFFGQGTRLTVV.

The V gene is TRBV6-1, the J gene TRBJ1-1, with D possibly matching TRBD1 (5 bases). Germline CDR1 reads MNHNS; CDR2 reads SASEGT. The CDR3 spans 13 residues. Trimming removed 4 bases at V and 7 bases at J, with 13 bases between. This CDR3 is CASSVSGQSEAFF. DNA of the CDR3: TGTGCCAGCAGTGTAAGTGGACAAAGTGAAGCTTTCTTT.

V is TRBV5-1 and J is TRBJ2-1; 8 nucleotides align to TRBD1. Germline trimming cut 5 bases from V and 3 bases from J; bases unmatched to any gene: 7. The CDR3 has 15 amino acids. Looked up from germline, CDR1 is SGHRS and CDR2 is YFSETQ. This CDR3 is CASRRQGAVYNEQFF. CDR3 coding DNA: TGCGCCAGCAGGCGGCAGGGGGCGGTCTACAATGAGCAGTTCTTC.

This clone was detected once. The chain carries TRBV6-4 and TRBJ2-3; the match to TRBD1 covers 9 bases. With 8 bases clipped from V and 4 bases from J, the junction kept 7 bases outside the gene matches. Germline CDR1 and CDR2: MRHNA and SNTAGT. The CDR3 runs to 14 residues. The CDR3 is CASGPGQGADTQYF. The CDR3 nucleotides are TGTGCCAGCGGGCCGGGACAGGGAGCAGATACGCAGTATTTT.

The chain carries TRBV14 and TRBJ1-1; no firm D call. Trimming removed 0 bases at V and 0 bases at J, with 5 bases between. The CDR3 loop spans 14 amino acids. Germline V gene sequence: CDR1 SGHDN, CDR2 FVKESK. CDR3 region: CASSQDYMNTEAFF. CDR3 DNA: TGTGCCAGCAGCCAAGATTACATGAACACTGAAGCTTTCTTT.

This rearrangement joins TRBV2 to TRBJ2-2; D is unresolved. V was clipped by 4 bases and J by 1 base, with 7 bases between them. This CDR3 comprises 14 residues. The germline V gene has CDR1 SNHLY and CDR2 FYNNEI. The CDR3 nucleotides are TGTGCCAGCAGTGGGCAGGAGAACACCGGGGAGCTGTTTTTT. It specifies CASSGQENTGELFF.

V and J are TRBV5-4 and TRBJ2-5; TRBD2 agrees at 12 bases. The germline gives CDR1 SGHNT, CDR2 YYREEE (reference sequence). Trimming at V came to 4 bases and at J to 3 bases, leaving 7 bases not matched to a gene. The CDR3 runs to 16 residues. The chain's CDR3 is CASSSASGGAKETQYF. The CDR3 DNA reads TGTGCCAGCAGCAGTGCTAGCGGGGGGGCGAAAGAGACCCAGTACTTC. Looking up the rest from reference TRBV5-4 and TRBJ2-5 gives the full variable domain: ETGVTQSPTHLIKTRGQQVTLRCSSQSGHNTVSWYQQALGQGPQFIFQYYREEENGRGNFPPRFSGLQFPNYSSELNVNALELDDSALYLCASSSASGGAKETQYFGPGTRLLVL.

This clone came up a few times. An end of the junction does not agree with germline; a read error may underlie this. J is TRBJ1-2 and V is TRBV7-9; 7 positions match TRBD1. The CDR3 is 14 amino acids. Germline-derived CDR1 and CDR2 are SEHNR and FQNEAQ (reference sequence). In DNA, the CDR3 is TGTTCCAGCAGCCCGGGACAGAGACAAATCAGCTACACCTTC. Translating it yields CSSSPGQRQISYTF.

This chain's CDR3 is CASREGAGTDTQYF. The CDR3 nucleotides are TGTGCCAGCAGGGAGGGAGCGGGCACAGATACGCAGTATTTT. The J gene is TRBJ2-3, the V gene TRBV6-1; TRBD2 is a possible D gene (6 bases). Germline V CDR1 and CDR2: MNHNS, SASEGT. The CDR3 sequence is 14 residues long. V lost 6 bases and J lost 1, with 11 bases in between.

This rearrangement joins TRBV29-1 to TRBJ1-2; the D is unclear. V was pared by 0 bases and J by 2 bases, with 7 bases between. There are 13 residues in the CDR3. CDR1 SQVTM and CDR2 ANQGSEA come from the germline V gene. The CDR3 DNA is TGCAGCGTTGAAGATCGTGGCAACTATGGCTACACCTTC. Protein sequence: CSVEDRGNYGYTF.